The T cell receptor (beta chain) under discussion was sequenced for a study of T cells in Graves' hyperthyroidism and ophthalmopathy. Lactation, pregnancy, other autoimmune disease or uncontrolled infection led to exclusion of patients. The diagnostic basis comprised clinical symptoms, serum thyroxine and TRAb, thyroid ultrasound and orbital computed tomography. TCR beta CDR3 regions were amplified from RNA. TCR CDR3 regions were first amplified by RT-PCR with HTBI primers. A single record per CDR3 protein comes from TCRdb applying MiXCR to the multiplex PCR reads. This sample has some 600,000 distinct CDR3 sequences, with about 15% found just once. Per the germline V gene, CDR1 is MNHEY and CDR2 is SVGEGT. V was pared by 5 bases and J by 5 bases, with 9 bases of the junction left unmatched. The CDR3 extends over 15 amino acids.

The V call is TRBV6-2 or TRBV6-3, the J call TRBJ2-7, with 10 bases fitting TRBD2. This TCR came from a woman aged 30 to 39 with Graves' hyperthyroidism that later progressed to Graves' ophthalmopathy. The sample was blood. CDR3 loop: CASSERLAGLDEQYF. The DNA for the CDR3 is TGTGCCAGCAGTGAACGACTAGCGGGTTTGGACGAGCAGTACTTC.